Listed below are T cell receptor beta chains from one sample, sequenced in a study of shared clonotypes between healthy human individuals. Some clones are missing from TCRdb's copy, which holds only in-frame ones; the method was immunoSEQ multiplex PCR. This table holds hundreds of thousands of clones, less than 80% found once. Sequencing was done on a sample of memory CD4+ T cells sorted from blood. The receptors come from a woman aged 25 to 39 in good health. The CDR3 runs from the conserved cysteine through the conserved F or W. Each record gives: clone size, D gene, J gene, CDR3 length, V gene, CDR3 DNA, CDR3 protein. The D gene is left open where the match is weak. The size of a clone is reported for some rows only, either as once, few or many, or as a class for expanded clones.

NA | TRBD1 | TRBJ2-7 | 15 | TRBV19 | TGTGCCAGCCGAAAGGACAGGGGATACTCCTACGAGCAGTACTTC | CASRKDRGYSYEQYF
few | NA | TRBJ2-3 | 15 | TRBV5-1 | TGCGCCAGCAGCTTGCGGGCAGGGGAAACAGATACGCAGTATTTT | CASSLRAGETDTQYF
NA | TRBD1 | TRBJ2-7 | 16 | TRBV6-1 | TGTGCCAGCAGTGATACCCCCCGGGCAGGGGGTCGTGAGCAGTACTTC | CASSDTPRAGGREQYF
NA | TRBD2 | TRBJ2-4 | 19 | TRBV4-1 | TGCGCCAGCAGCCCCATCCTAGCGGGAGTTCCAATAGCCAAAAACATTCAGTACTTC | CASSPILAGVPIAKNIQYF
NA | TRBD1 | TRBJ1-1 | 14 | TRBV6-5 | TGTGCCAGCAGGCAGGACAGGGTTAACACTGAAGCTTTCTTT | CASRQDRVNTEAFF
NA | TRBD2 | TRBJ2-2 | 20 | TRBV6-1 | TGTGCCAGCAGTGAATCGGAGAGGCTAGCGGGAGGGCCGGGCACCGGGGAGCTGTTTTTT | CASSESERLAGGPGTGELFF
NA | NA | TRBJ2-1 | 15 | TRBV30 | TGTGCCTGGAGGGGCGGGACCCAATATTTCAATGAGCAGTTCTTC | CAWRGGTQYFNEQFF
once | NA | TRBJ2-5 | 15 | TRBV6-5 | TGTGCCACGAGAGGAGGGGGAGTTTTATCCGAGACCCAGTACTTC | CATRGGGVLSETQYF
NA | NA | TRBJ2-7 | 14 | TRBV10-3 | TGTGCCATCAGTGAGTCAGGGGTAACCTACGAGCAGTACTTC | CAISESGVTYEQYF
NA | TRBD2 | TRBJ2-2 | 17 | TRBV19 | TGTGCCAGTACCGGGACTAGCGGACGGATTAACACCGGGGAGCTGTTTTTT | CASTGTSGRINTGELFF